This record covers a single TCR beta chain. This sample is part of a study of blood T cell repertoires in COVID-19. On the study more broadly: COVID-19 samples collected from the United States, Italy and Spain covered acute and convalescent phases.

Germline lookup yields CDR1 LNHDA and CDR2 SQIVND (reference sequence). The CDR3 contains 12 residues. Trimming took 6 bases from V and 11 from J, leaving 16 bases between them. As handled by the study authors: Cell counts per sample came from amplifying reference gene primers. TCRdb keeps only in-frame clones here, not all; method: immunoSEQ multiplex PCR. V and J calls and clone size are as listed in that table; D and trimming were resolved from the DNA. The sample lists fewer than 400,000 clones, 87% occurring once. The study recruited people aged 18 to 89 years across more than 20 US areas. Recovered participants had two consecutive negative NP/OP PCR tests, healthcare professional clearance, or symptom resolution.

The V gene is TRBV19, the J gene TRBJ1-1; no firm D call. The material sequenced was PBMCs or T cells enriched from blood (not recorded which). The receptor's source is a woman aged 18 to 35 who had recovered from COVID-19. The CDR3, as DNA: TGTGCCAGTAGCACGGATCCGGGTGGGGCTTTCTTT. Its protein is CASSTDPGGAFF.